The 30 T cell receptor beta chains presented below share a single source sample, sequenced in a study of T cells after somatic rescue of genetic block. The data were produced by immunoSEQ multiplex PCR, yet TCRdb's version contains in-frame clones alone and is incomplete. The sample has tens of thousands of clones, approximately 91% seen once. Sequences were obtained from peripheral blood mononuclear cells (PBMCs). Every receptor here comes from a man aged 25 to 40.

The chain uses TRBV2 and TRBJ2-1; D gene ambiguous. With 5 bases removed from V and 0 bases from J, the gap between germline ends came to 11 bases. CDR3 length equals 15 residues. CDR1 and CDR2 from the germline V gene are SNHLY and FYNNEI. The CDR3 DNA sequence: TGTGCCAGCAGTCCCCGAGTGAACTCCTACAATGAGCAGTTCTTC. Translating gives CASSPRVNSYNEQFF.

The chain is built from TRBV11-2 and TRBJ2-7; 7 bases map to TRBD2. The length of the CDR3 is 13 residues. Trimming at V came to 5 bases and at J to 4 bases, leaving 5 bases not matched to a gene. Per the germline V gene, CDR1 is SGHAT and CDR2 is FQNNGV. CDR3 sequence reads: CASSGLVTYEQYF. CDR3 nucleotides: TGTGCCAGCAGCGGACTAGTTACATACGAGCAGTACTTC.

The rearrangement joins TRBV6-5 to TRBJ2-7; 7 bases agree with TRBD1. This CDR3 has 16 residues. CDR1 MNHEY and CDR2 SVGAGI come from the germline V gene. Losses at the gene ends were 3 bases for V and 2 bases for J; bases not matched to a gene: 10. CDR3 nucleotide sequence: TGTGCCAGCAGTTATTCGAACAGGGGTCCGACCTACGAGCAGTACTTC. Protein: CASSYSNRGPTYEQYF.

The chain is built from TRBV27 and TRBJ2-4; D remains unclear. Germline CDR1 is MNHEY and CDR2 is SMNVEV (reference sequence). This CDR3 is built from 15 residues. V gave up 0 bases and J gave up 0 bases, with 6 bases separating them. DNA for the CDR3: TGTGCCAGCAGTTTATCGATAGGAGCCAAAAACATTCAGTACTTC. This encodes CASSLSIGAKNIQYF.

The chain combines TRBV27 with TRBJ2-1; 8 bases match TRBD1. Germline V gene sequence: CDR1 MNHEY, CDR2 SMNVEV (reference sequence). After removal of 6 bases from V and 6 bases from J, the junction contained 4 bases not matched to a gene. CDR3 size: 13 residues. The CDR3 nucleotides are TGTGCCAGCAGACGGACAGGGTCCAATGAGCAGTTCTTC. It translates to CASRRTGSNEQFF.

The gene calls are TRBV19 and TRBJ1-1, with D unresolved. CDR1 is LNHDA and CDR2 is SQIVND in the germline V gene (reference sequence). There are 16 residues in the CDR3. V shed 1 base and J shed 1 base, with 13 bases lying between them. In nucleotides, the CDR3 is TGTGCCAGTAGTATAGGTAGGGAACGACCGAACACTGAAGCTTTCTTT. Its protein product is CASSIGRERPNTEAFF.

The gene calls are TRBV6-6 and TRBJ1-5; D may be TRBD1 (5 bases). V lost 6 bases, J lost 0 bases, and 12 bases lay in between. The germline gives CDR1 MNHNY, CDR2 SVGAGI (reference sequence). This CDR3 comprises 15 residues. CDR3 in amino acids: CASRKGQGSNQPQHF. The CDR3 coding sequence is TGTGCCAGCAGAAAAGGCCAGGGTAGCAATCAGCCCCAGCATTTT.

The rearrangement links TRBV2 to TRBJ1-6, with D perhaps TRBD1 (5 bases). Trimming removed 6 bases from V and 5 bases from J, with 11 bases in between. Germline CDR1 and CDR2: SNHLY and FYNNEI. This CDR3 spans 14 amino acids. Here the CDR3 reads CASSLQGNNSPLHF. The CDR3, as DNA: TGTGCCAGCAGCCTGCAGGGTAATAATTCACCCCTCCACTTT.

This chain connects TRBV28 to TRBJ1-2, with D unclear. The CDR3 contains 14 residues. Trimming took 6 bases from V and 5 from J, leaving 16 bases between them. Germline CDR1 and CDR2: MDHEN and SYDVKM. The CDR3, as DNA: TGTGCCAGCAGGAAGGCAGGTTCGCCTTATGGCTACACCTTC. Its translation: CASRKAGSPYGYTF.

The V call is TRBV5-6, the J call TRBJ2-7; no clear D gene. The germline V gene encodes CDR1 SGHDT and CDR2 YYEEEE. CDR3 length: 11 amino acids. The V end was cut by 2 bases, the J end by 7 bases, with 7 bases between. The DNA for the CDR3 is TGTGCCAGCAGCTTCGAAGGGGAGCAGTACTTC. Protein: CASSFEGEQYF.

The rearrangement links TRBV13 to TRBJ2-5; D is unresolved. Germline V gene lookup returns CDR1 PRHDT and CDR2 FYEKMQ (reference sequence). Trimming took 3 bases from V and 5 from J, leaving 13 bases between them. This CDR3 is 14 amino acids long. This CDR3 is CASSLAQGRETQYF. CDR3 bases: TGTGCCAGCAGCTTGGCCCAAGGACGGGAGACCCAGTACTTC.

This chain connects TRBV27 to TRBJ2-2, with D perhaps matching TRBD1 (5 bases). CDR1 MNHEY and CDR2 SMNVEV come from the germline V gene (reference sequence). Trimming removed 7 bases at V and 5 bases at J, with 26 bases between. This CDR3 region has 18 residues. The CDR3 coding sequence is TGTGCCAGCATTCAGCAGGGTGTATCTGACTTGGGAACCGGGGAGCTGTTTTTT. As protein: CASIQQGVSDLGTGELFF.

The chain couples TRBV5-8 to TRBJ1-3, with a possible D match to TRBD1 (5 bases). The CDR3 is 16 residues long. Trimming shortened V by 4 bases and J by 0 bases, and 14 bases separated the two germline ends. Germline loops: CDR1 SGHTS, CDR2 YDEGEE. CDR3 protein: CASSRGHLHSGNTIYF. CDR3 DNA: TGTGCCAGCAGCCGTGGACACCTCCACTCTGGAAACACCATATATTTT.

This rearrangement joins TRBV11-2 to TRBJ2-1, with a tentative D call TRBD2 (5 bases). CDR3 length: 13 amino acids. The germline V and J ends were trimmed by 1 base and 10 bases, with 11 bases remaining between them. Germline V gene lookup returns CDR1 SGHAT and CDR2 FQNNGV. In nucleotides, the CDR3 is TGTGCCAGCAGCTTAGTCGGCGGCGGGGAGCAGTTCTTC. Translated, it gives CASSLVGGGEQFF. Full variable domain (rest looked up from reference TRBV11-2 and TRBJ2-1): EAGVAQSPRYKIIEKRQSVAFWCNPISGHATLYWYQQILGQGPKLLIQFQNNGVVDDSQLPKDRFSAERLKGVDSTLKIQPAKLEDSAVYLCASSLVGGGEQFFGPGTRLTVL.

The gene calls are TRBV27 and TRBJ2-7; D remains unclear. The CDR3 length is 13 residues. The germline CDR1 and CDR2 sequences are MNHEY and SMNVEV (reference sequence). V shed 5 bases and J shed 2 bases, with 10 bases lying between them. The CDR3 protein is CASSIGEAYEQYF. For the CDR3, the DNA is TGTGCCAGCAGTATCGGAGAGGCCTACGAGCAGTACTTC.

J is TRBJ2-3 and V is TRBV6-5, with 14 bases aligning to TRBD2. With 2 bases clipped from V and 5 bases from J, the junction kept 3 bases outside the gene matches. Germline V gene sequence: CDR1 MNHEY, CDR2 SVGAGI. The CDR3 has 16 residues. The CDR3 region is CASSYGLAGGVDTQYF. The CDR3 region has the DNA TGTGCCAGCAGTTACGGACTAGCGGGAGGTGTAGATACGCAGTATTTT.

This chain's CDR3 is CASSPRTGRETGELFF. DNA of the CDR3: TGCGCCAGCAGCCCTCGGACAGGGCGGGAGACCGGGGAGCTGTTTTTT. The chain couples TRBV5-1 to TRBJ2-2; tentative D call: TRBD1 (8 bases). Germline values: CDR1 SGHRS, CDR2 YFSETQ. V lost 4 bases and J 5 bases, leaving 18 bases between the germline ends. This CDR3 is built from 16 residues.

The CDR3 DNA reads as TGTGCCAGCAGCCAAGAGGCGGAGGCGACAGCTACCCAGTACTTC. Translating it yields CASSQEAEATATQYF. The chain has TRBV14 and TRBJ2-5, with D perhaps given as TRBD1 or TRBD2 (5 bases each). This CDR3 contains 15 residues. Germline-derived CDR1 and CDR2 are SGHDN and FVKESK. Trimming cost V 0 bases and J 8 bases, with 16 bases left between them.

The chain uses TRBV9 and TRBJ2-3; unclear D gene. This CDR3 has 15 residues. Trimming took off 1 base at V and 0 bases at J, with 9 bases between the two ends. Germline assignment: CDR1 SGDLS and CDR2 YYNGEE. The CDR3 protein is CASSVSPRSTDTQYF. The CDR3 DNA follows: TGTGCCAGCAGCGTATCCCCCCGAAGCACAGATACGCAGTATTTT. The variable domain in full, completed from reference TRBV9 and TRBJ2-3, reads DSGVTQTPKHLITATGQRVTLRCSPRSGDLSVYWYQQSLDQGLQFLIQYYNGEERAKGNILERFSAQQFPDLHSELNLSSLELGDSALYFCASSVSPRSTDTQYFGPGTRLTVL.

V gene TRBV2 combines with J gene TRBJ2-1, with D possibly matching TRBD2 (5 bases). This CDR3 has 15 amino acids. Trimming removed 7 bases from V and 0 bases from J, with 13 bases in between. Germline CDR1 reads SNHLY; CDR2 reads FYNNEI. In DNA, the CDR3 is TGTGCCAGCACCCCTACTGGAGGCTCCTACAATGAGCAGTTCTTC. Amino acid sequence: CASTPTGGSYNEQFF.

CDR3 amino acids: CASSLGRGNTIYF. CDR3 sequence (DNA): TGTGCCAGCAGCTTAGGCCGGGGAAACACCATATATTTT. The rearrangement uses TRBV7-9 and TRBJ1-3; the D is unclear. Germline assignment: CDR1 SEHNR and CDR2 FQNEAQ (reference sequence). The CDR3 length is 13 residues. Trimming stripped 1 base from V and 4 bases from J, with 5 bases between.

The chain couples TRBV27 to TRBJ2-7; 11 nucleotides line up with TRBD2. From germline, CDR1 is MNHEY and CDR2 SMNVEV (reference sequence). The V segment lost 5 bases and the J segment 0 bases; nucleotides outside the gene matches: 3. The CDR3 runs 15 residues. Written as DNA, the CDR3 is TGTGCCAGCAGTCTCCTAGCGGGGGGCTCCTACGAGCAGTACTTC. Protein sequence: CASSLLAGGSYEQYF.

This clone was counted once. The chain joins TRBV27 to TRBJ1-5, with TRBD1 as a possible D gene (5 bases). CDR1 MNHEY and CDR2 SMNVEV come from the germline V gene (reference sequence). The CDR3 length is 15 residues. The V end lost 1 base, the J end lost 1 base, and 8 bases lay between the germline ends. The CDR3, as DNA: TGTGCCAGCAGTTTATGGGGGTCGAGCAATCAGCCCCAGCATTTT. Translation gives CASSLWGSSNQPQHF.

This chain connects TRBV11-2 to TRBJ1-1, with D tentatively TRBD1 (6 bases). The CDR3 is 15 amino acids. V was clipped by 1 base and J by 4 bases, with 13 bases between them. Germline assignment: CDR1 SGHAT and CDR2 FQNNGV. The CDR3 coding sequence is TGTGCCAGCAGCTTAGTGCCGGGGGCGACCACTGAAGCTTTCTTT. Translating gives CASSLVPGATTEAFF.

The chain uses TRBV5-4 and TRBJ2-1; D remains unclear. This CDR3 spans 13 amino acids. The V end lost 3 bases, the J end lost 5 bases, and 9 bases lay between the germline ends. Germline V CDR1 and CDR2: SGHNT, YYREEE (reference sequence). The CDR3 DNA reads TGTGCCAGCAGCTCCAACTACCACAATGAGCAGTTCTTC. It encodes CASSSNYHNEQFF. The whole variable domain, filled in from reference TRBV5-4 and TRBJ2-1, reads ETGVTQSPTHLIKTRGQQVTLRCSSQSGHNTVSWYQQALGQGPQFIFQYYREEENGRGNFPPRFSGLQFPNYSSELNVNALELDDSALYLCASSSNYHNEQFFGPGTRLTVL.

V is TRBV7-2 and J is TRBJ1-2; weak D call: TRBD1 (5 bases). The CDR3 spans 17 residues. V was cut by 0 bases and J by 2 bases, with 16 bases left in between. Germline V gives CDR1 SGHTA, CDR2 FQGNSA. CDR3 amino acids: CASSLAMMGRGNYGYTF. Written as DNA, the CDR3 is TGTGCCAGCAGCTTAGCCATGATGGGGCGGGGGAACTATGGCTACACCTTC.

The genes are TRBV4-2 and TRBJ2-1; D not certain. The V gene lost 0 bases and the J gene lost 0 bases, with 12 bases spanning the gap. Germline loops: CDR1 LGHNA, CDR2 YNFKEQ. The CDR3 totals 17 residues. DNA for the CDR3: TGTGCCAGCAGCCAAGACCCAGCGTCGAGCTCCTACAATGAGCAGTTCTTC. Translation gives CASSQDPASSSYNEQFF.

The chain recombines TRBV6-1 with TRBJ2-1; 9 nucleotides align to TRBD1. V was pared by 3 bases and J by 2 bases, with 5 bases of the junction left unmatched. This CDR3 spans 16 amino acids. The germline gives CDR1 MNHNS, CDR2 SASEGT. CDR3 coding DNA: TGTGCCAGCAGTGAGGCACAGGGGGCAGCCTACAATGAGCAGTTCTTC. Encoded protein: CASSEAQGAAYNEQFF.

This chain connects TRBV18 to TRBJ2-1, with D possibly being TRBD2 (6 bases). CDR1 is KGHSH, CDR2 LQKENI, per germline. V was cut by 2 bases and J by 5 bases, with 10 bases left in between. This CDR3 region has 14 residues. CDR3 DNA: TGTGCCAGCTCACCAACGGGACTCAACAATGAGCAGTTCTTC. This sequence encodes CASSPTGLNNEQFF.

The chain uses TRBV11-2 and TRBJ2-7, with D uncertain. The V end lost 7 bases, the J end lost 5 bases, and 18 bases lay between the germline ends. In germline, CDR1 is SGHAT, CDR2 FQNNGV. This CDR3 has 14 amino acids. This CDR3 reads CASTTKAVDNEQYF. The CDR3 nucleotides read TGTGCCAGCACCACCAAGGCGGTGGATAACGAGCAGTACTTC.